These 13 T cell receptor beta chains were all obtained from the same sample, sequenced in a study of T cells after yellow fever vaccination. TCRdb redid the calling of the 5' RACE reads with MiXCR, one entry per CDR3 protein. The table has 600,000 to 750,000 distinct CDR3 sequences, approximately 13% seen once. Source: PBMCs, taken on the day of the yellow fever booster vaccination. The receptors were sampled from a man aged 30 to 39 who received the YFV17D yellow fever vaccine.

This clonotype occurred many times. This chain joins TRBV20-1 and TRBJ2-1; 7 nucleotides match TRBD1. V lost 5 bases to trimming and J lost 0 bases; unmatched junction nucleotides: 10. The CDR3 has 16 residues. Germline V lookup: CDR1 DFQATT, CDR2 SNEGSKA (reference sequence). The CDR3: CSAPSHRGLSYNEQFF. Here the CDR3 DNA reads TGCAGTGCTCCTTCCCACAGGGGCCTCTCCTACAATGAGCAGTTCTTC.

The table lists this clonotype with a few counts. This chain connects TRBV28 to TRBJ1-1; D gene unclear. The germline gives CDR1 MDHEN, CDR2 SYDVKM. This CDR3 region has 16 residues. The V and J ends lost 3 bases and 1 base respectively, with 15 bases between them. CDR3 nucleotides: TGTGCCAGCAGTTTTGTGCTAGGTCGGGGGAACACTGAAGCTTTCTTT. Translating gives CASSFVLGRGNTEAFF.

This clonotype was recorded a few times. V usage is TRBV6-5 and J usage is TRBJ2-2; the match to TRBD2 covers 9 bases. Germline V CDR1 and CDR2: MNHEY, SVGAGI. This CDR3 is built from 16 residues. The V gene end was trimmed by 5 bases and the J gene end by 2 bases; junction bases not matched to a gene: 6. In DNA, the CDR3 is TGTGCCAGCAGTCTTAGCGGGAGTTTTAACACCGGGGAGCTGTTTTTT. Amino acid sequence: CASSLSGSFNTGELFF.

The V call is TRBV4-3, the J call TRBJ2-7; 7 bases are shared with TRBD1. Germline trimming cut 2 bases from V and 5 bases from J; bases unmatched to any gene: 3. Germline-derived CDR1 and CDR2 are LGHNA and YSLEER. CDR3 length equals 13 residues. CDR3 bases: TGCGCCAGCAGCCAAATAACAGGGGACGAGCAGTACTTC. Its translation is CASSQITGDEQYF.

V usage is TRBV7-9 and J usage is TRBJ2-1; TRBD2 matches at 8 bases. The CDR3 covers 15 residues. Trimming removed 6 bases from V and 7 bases from J; junction bases left unmatched: 11. Germline V lookup: CDR1 SEHNR, CDR2 FQNEAQ (reference sequence). The CDR3 DNA is TGTGCCAGCAGGACGAGCGGGAGCGGGTCAAATGAGCAGTTCTTC. Protein: CASRTSGSGSNEQFF.

The V call is TRBV5-4, the J call TRBJ1-6; TRBD1 matches 7 bases. V dropped 5 bases and J dropped 10; count of bases not matched to a gene: 12. Germline V lookup: CDR1 SGHNT, CDR2 YYREEE (reference sequence). This CDR3 has 15 residues. This chain's CDR3 is CASRPRDSDGSPLHF. CDR3 nucleotides: TGTGCCAGCAGACCCCGGGACAGCGATGGGTCACCCCTCCACTTT.

In this sample, this clonotype turned up a few times. Possible read error: a much larger clone is one base away. The gene calls are TRBV7-2 and TRBJ2-7, with D uncertain. CDR3 length: 11 residues. The V gene lost 4 bases and the J gene lost 3 bases, with 4 bases spanning the gap. Germline V gene data show CDR1 as SGHTA and CDR2 as FQGNSA. The CDR3, as DNA: TGTGCCAGCAGCTGGTACTACGAGCAGTACTTC. Amino acid sequence: CASSWYYEQYF.

This clonotype turned up a few times. This chain links TRBV7-2 with TRBJ2-3; D unclear. The V and J ends lost 5 bases and 1 base respectively, with 13 bases between them. This CDR3 comprises 15 residues. Germline loops: CDR1 SGHTA, CDR2 FQGNSA. As DNA, the CDR3 is TGTGCCAGCAGCCCCACCCAAATTGGCACAGATACGCAGTATTTT. Residues: CASSPTQIGTDTQYF.

The chain recombines TRBV21-1 with TRBJ2-7. TRBV21-1 is deemed a pseudogene. The CDR3 has 17 residues. CDR3 residues: CASSFLSDGFFLREQYF. The CDR3 DNA follows: TGTGCCAGCAGCTTTCTTTCGGACGGATTCTTCCTTAGGGAGCAGTACTTC.

This chain links TRBV20-1 with TRBJ2-3; maybe TRBD2 (7 bases). The CDR3 has 16 residues. V gave up 0 bases and J gave up 9 bases, with 22 bases separating them. Germline V gene lookup returns CDR1 DFQATT and CDR2 SNEGSKA (reference sequence). The CDR3 coding sequence is TGCAGTGCTAGAGACTGGGGAGGGGGGGCCCCTGAGACGCAGTATTTT. It yields the protein CSARDWGGGAPETQYF.

This clonotype was recorded a few times. This chain joins TRBV6-5 and TRBJ1-1; no definite D call. Between the trimmed V and J ends, which lost 0 bases and 8 bases, there was a span of 7 bases. Germline loops: CDR1 MNHEY, CDR2 SVGAGI. The CDR3 totals 12 residues. CDR3 sequence reads: CASSYSGREAFF. CDR3 in DNA: TGTGCCAGCAGTTACTCGGGTAGGGAAGCTTTCTTT.

This clonotype appeared many times. The V call is TRBV29-1, the J call TRBJ2-1; D unclear. CDR1 SQVTM and CDR2 ANQGSEA come from the germline V gene. CDR3 length equals 14 residues. Trimming stripped 3 bases from V and 8 bases from J, with 17 bases between. In DNA, the CDR3 is TGCAGCGTTGACTCGGTGATGACGACCTATGAGCAGTTCTTC. Translating gives CSVDSVMTTYEQFF.

This chain connects TRBV10-3 to TRBJ2-3; the D gene could be TRBD1 or TRBD2 (5 bases each). Germline values: CDR1 ENHRY, CDR2 SYGVKD. This CDR3 region has 14 residues. V was pared by 10 bases and J by 4 bases, with 18 bases between. The CDR3 loop is CATHGDQGPDTQYF. As DNA, the CDR3 is TGTGCCACCCATGGGGACCAGGGACCAGATACGCAGTATTTT.